This T cell receptor (beta chain) emerged from a study of shared clonotypes between healthy human individuals. Study overall: The study drew on a couple of women and a few men aged 18 to 49 as donors. CD4 naive cells filled three plates per donor, CD4 memory three, CD8 naive two and CD8 memory one. Study results and limitations: Between a handful of donors, naive CD4 clonotypes were shared at a level of about 5.3%. Non-shared clonotypes had lower generation probabilities than clonotypes shared by all four sorted-subset donors.

On this clone: Its antigen is undetermined.

The CDR3 has 15 amino acids. Germline-derived CDR1 and CDR2 are KGHSH and LQKENI. J was trimmed by 3 bases and V by 9 bases; bases with no gene match: 8. TCRdb's table, derived via immunoSEQ multiplex PCR, lists solely in-frame clones and lacks some. Of about 980,000 clones in the sample, approximately 76% were seen once. This sequence was found in a man younger than 35 in good health. The chain is built from TRBV18 and TRBJ1-5; 10 bases agree with TRBD1. Material: memory CD4+ T cells sorted from blood. Noted subset: CD45RA-negative fraction. The CDR3 sequence: CASKPGTGDNQPQHF. In DNA form, the CDR3 reads TGTGCCAGTAAGCCAGGGACAGGGGACAATCAGCCCCAGCATTTT.